This TCR beta chain was retrieved from a study of blood T cell repertoires in COVID-19. Study background: Acute and convalescent COVID-19 samples came from the United States, Italy and Spain. Sources were T cells, B-cell-depleted T cells, or PBMCs; the material itself was cDNA or gDNA.

This CDR3 spans 15 amino acids. The germline V gene encodes CDR1 LGHNA and CDR2 YNFKEQ. Losses at the gene ends were 1 base for V and 9 bases for J; bases not matched to a gene: 8. Original processing notes: Estimation of nucleated cell counts was performed using reference gene primer amplification. Generated by immunoSEQ multiplex PCR, the TCRdb table keeps only in-frame clones and is missing some. V, J and clone size are those of that table, while D and trimming were read from the DNA. This sample has fewer than 300,000 clones, with 70% to 90% found just once. Cohorts were based on clinical histories the participants reported.

The specimen sequenced was PBMCs or T cells enriched from blood (not recorded which). The clonotype was recovered from a young woman who had recovered from COVID-19. The genes are TRBV4-2 and TRBJ2-1, with 8 nucleotides matching TRBD2. The CDR3 sequence is CASSQVSGGEPEQFF. The CDR3, as DNA: TGTGCCAGCAGCCAAGTAAGCGGGGGCGAACCTGAGCAGTTCTTC.